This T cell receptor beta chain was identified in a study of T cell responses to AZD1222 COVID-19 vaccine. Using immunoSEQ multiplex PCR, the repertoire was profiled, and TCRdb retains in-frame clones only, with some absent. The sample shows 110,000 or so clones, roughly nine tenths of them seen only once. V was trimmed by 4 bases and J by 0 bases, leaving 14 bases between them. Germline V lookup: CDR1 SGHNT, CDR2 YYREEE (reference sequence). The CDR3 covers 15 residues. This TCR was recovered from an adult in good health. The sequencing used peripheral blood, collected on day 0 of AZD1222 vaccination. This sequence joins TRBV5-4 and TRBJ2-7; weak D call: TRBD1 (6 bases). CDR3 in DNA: TGTGCCAGCAGCATCCCTAGGGGGAGCTCCTACGAGCAGTACTTC. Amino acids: CASSIPRGSSYEQYF.